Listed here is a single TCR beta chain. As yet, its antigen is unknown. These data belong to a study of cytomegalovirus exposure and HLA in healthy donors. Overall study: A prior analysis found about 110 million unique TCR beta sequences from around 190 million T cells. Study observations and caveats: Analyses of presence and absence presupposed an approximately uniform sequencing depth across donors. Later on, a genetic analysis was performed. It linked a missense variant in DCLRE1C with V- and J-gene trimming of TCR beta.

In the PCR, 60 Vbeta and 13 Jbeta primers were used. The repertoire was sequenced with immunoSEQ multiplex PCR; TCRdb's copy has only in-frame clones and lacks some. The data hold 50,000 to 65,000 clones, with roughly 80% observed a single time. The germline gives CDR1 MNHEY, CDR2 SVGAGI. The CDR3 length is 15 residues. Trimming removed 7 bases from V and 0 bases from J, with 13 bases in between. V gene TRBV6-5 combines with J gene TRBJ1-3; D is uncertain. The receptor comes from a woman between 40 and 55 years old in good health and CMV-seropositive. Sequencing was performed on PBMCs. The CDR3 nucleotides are TGTGCCAGCAAGGCTCTAGGTCTCTCTGGAAACACCATATATTTT. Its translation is CASKALGLSGNTIYF.